This paragraph reports one T cell receptor (beta chain). This CDR3 has 16 amino acids. In germline, CDR1 is SGHDN, CDR2 FVKESK. With V trimmed by 2 bases and J by 2 bases, 8 bases remained unmatched. This sample stems from a study of blood T cell repertoires in COVID-19. For the study at large: Donors in the United States, Italy and Spain gave samples during acute or convalescent COVID-19. Sources were T cells, B-cell-depleted T cells, or PBMCs; the material itself was cDNA or gDNA.

In the original analysis: For nucleated cells, counts were estimated from reference gene primer amplification. Using immunoSEQ multiplex PCR, the repertoire was profiled, and TCRdb retains in-frame clones only, with some absent. The DNA was the basis for D and trimming; V, J and clone size are from that table. Of some 65,000 clones in the sample, 85% were seen once. Sample: peripheral blood. The TCR was taken from a man at least 80 years old with acute or convalescent COVID-19. The V gene is TRBV14, the J gene TRBJ2-5, with TRBD2 matching 7 bases. In DNA, the CDR3 is TGTGCCAGCAGCCAACGCCCAGCGGGGTTACAAGAGACCCAGTACTTC. Its protein product is CASSQRPAGLQETQYF.